This passage covers 24 T cell receptor beta chains from one sample sequenced in a study of blood T cell repertoires in COVID-19. The method was immunoSEQ multiplex PCR; TCRdb's version includes in-frame clones alone and lacks a portion of them. The sample has fewer than 250,000 clones; about 80% are singletons. Sequenced: peripheral blood. The source of these receptors is a woman older than 75 with acute or convalescent COVID-19.

The J gene is TRBJ2-7, the V gene TRBV30, with no clear D. The germline V and J ends were trimmed by 2 bases and 3 bases, with 8 bases remaining between them. This CDR3 spans 12 amino acids. In germline, CDR1 is GTSNPN, CDR2 SVGIG (reference sequence). This chain's CDR3 is CAWSTDNYEQYF. CDR3 sequence (DNA): TGTGCCTGGAGTACAGATAACTACGAGCAGTACTTC.

About this clone itself: Its ends do not fully match the called genes, so a read error is possible. The rearrangement joins TRBV2 to TRBJ2-1, with 7 bases aligning to TRBD2. Looked up from germline, CDR1 is SNHLY and CDR2 is FYNNEI. The CDR3 is made up of 13 amino acids. The CDR3 region is CASSSRDYTEQFF. The DNA of the CDR3 is TGTGCCAGCAGTTCCCGGGACTACACTGAGCAGTTCTTC.

DNA for the CDR3: TGTGCCAGCAGCTTAGCCGGGACAGGATACTACGAGCAGTACTTC. It is translated as CASSLAGTGYYEQYF. The V call is TRBV7-8, the J call TRBJ2-7; 8 positions match TRBD1. The CDR3 has 15 amino acids. The V and J ends lost 0 bases and 3 bases, in that order; junction bases with no gene match: 4. CDR1 is SGHVS and CDR2 is FQNEAQ in the germline V gene.

In its sample, this clone was seen once. The gene calls are TRBV7-2 and TRBJ2-3, with D possibly matching TRBD1 (6 bases). The CDR3 is 13 amino acids. Germline V gene sequence: CDR1 SGHTA, CDR2 FQGNSA. V lost 1 base to trimming and J lost 8 bases, with 10 bases between them. The CDR3 reads CASSLDSRGTQYF. CDR3 nucleotides: TGTGCCAGCAGCTTAGATTCCAGGGGTACGCAGTATTTT.

The genes are TRBV6-5 and TRBJ1-1; D remains unclear. This CDR3 comprises 13 residues. Trimming stripped 6 bases from V and 0 bases from J, with 8 bases between. Germline V gives CDR1 MNHEY, CDR2 SVGAGI. The CDR3 DNA sequence: TGTGCCAGCAGGATCAGTCTGAACACTGAAGCTTTCTTT. Translation gives CASRISLNTEAFF.

J is TRBJ1-1 and V is TRBV18; the D is unclear. V lost 2 bases and J 3 bases, leaving 7 bases between the germline ends. The CDR3 is made up of 13 amino acids. Germline V lookup: CDR1 KGHSH, CDR2 LQKENI. CDR3 residues: CASSPSRDTEAFF. As DNA, the CDR3 is TGTGCCAGCTCACCAAGTCGGGACACTGAAGCTTTCTTT.

This chain uses TRBV19 with TRBJ1-2; TRBD1 matches 7 bases. This CDR3 region has 16 residues. Looked up from germline, CDR1 is LNHDA and CDR2 is SQIVND (reference sequence). Unmatched junction bases numbered 7, after V lost 3 bases and J lost 0 bases. CDR3 coding DNA: TGTGCCAGTAGTATGAATCCAGGGACAGCTAACTATGGCTACACCTTC. Protein sequence: CASSMNPGTANYGYTF.

This sequence joins TRBV6-2 or TRBV6-3 and TRBJ2-4, with 7 positions matching TRBD1. Per germline, CDR1 MNHEY and CDR2 SVGEGT. The CDR3 contains 14 residues. V was pared by 6 bases and J by 6 bases, with 8 bases of the junction left unmatched. DNA of the CDR3: TGTGCCAGCAGCCGCACAGGGGTCCTAAACATTCAGTACTTC. Translation gives CASSRTGVLNIQYF.

The table lists this clone with a few counts. J is TRBJ2-5 and V is TRBV2; D unclear. Germline V gene sequence: CDR1 SNHLY, CDR2 FYNNEI. The CDR3 is made up of 11 amino acids. V was cut by 6 bases and J by 8 bases, with 10 bases left in between. The CDR3: CASRSEKTQYF. CDR3 in DNA: TGTGCCAGCAGAAGCGAGAAAACCCAGTACTTC.

In the case of this clone: The same CDR3 is also encoded by other DNA sequences in this sample. The CDR3 reads CASSVASGTYNEQFF. Here the CDR3 DNA reads TGTGCCAGCAGCGTAGCTAGCGGGACATACAATGAGCAGTTCTTC. V and J are TRBV9 and TRBJ2-1, with TRBD2 identical over 9 bases. This CDR3 region has 15 residues. V trimming: 0 bases; J trimming: 4 bases; junction bases outside the gene matches: 2. Germline loops: CDR1 SGDLS, CDR2 YYNGEE.

V and J are TRBV28 and TRBJ2-3; TRBD2 matches 7 bases. V trimming: 5 bases; J trimming: 5 bases; junction bases outside the gene matches: 4. Germline V gives CDR1 MDHEN, CDR2 SYDVKM. This CDR3 has 13 residues. CDR3 amino acids: CASSRSGGDTQYF. The CDR3, as DNA: TGTGCCAGCAGTCGATCGGGGGGAGATACGCAGTATTTT.

The chain joins TRBV24-1 to TRBJ2-3, with TRBD2 matching 8 bases. The J segment lost 0 bases and the V segment lost 9 bases, leaving 7 bases of the junction unmatched. The germline CDR1 and CDR2 sequences are KGHDR and SFDVKD. The CDR3 runs 15 residues. The CDR3 DNA sequence: TGTGCCACCGAACCAACTAGCGGAAGCACAGATACGCAGTATTTT. It codes for CATEPTSGSTDTQYF.

This chain links TRBV29-1 with TRBJ1-2, with D possibly being TRBD1 (5 bases). Germline V lookup: CDR1 SQVTM, CDR2 ANQGSEA. The CDR3 consists of 13 residues. The ends were cut back, 0 bases at V and 8 bases at J, with 13 bases in the middle. The CDR3 is CSVEDHSQGGYTF. CDR3 nucleotides: TGCAGCGTTGAAGATCACAGCCAGGGAGGCTACACCTTC. Variable domain in full (rest from reference TRBV29-1 and TRBJ1-2): SAVISQKPSRDICQRGTSLTIQCQVDSQVTMMFWYRQQPGQSLTLIATANQGSEATYESGFVIDKFPISRPNLTFSTLTVSNMSPEDSSIYLCSVEDHSQGGYTFGSGTRLTVV.

This clone was observed once. The chain joins TRBV5-6 to TRBJ2-3; D might be TRBD1 (7 bases). The CDR3 loop spans 17 amino acids. The V and J ends lost 5 bases and 4 bases respectively, with 23 bases between them. Germline CDR1 and CDR2: SGHDT and YYEEEE. Here the CDR3 reads CASRRLDRAGTPDTQYF. In DNA, the CDR3 is TGTGCCAGCAGACGCCTAGACAGGGCGGGAACTCCAGATACGCAGTATTTT.

This chain joins TRBV2 and TRBJ1-5; 7 bases match TRBD1. The V gene's germline CDR1 is SNHLY and CDR2 FYNNEI. The junction had 20 bases not matched to a gene; V was cut back by 8 bases and J by 4 bases. The CDR3 runs 18 residues. The CDR3 sequence is CASGVGVGTDSSNQPQHF. As DNA, the CDR3 is TGTGCCAGCGGAGTGGGGGTGGGGACAGACTCGTCAAATCAGCCCCAGCATTTT.

This clone was seen only a few times. CDR3 in amino acids: CASSLLAGVSDEQFF. In DNA form, the CDR3 reads TGCGCCAGCAGCTTATTAGCGGGAGTAAGCGATGAGCAGTTCTTC. This sequence joins TRBV5-1 and TRBJ2-1; TRBD2 aligns across 9 bases. Germline-derived CDR1 and CDR2 are SGHRS and YFSETQ. Trimming took 2 bases from V and 8 from J; bases not matched to a gene: 8. There are 15 residues in the CDR3.

This rearrangement joins TRBV4-3 to TRBJ2-7, with no clear D. The CDR3 has 16 amino acids. The germline CDR1 and CDR2 sequences are LGHNA and YSLEER. V shed 0 bases and J shed 0 bases, with 12 bases lying between them. CDR3 sequence reads: CASSQDYAASSYEQYF. CDR3 nucleotides: TGCGCCAGCAGCCAAGATTATGCTGCCAGCTCCTACGAGCAGTACTTC.

This clone was seen just once. The chain joins TRBV25-1 to TRBJ2-5, with D unclear. This CDR3 contains 14 residues. In germline, CDR1 is MGHDK, CDR2 SYGVNS. V lost 6 bases, J lost 7 bases, and 18 bases lay in between. DNA for the CDR3: TGTGCCAGCAGGGATTTTGGTACGCCAGGGACCCAGTACTTC. Encoded protein: CASRDFGTPGTQYF.

The chain is built from TRBV2 and TRBJ1-2, with D possibly being TRBD1 (6 bases). Trimming cost V 4 bases and J 4 bases, with 13 bases left between them. CDR1 SNHLY and CDR2 FYNNEI come from the germline V gene. This CDR3 region has 14 residues. CDR3 DNA sequence: TGTGCCAGCAGTGGCAGGACAGAGACCTATGGCTACACCTTC. Protein sequence: CASSGRTETYGYTF.

The chain employs TRBV4-2 and TRBJ1-1; 7 nucleotides match TRBD1. V gave up 3 bases and J gave up 5 bases; unmatched junction bases: 0. Germline V gives CDR1 LGHNA, CDR2 YNFKEQ. The CDR3 is 12 amino acids. CDR3 sequence reads: CASSHRGTEAFF. The CDR3 region has the DNA TGTGCCAGCAGCCACAGGGGGACTGAAGCTTTCTTT.

This clone was picked up a small number of times. The chain recombines TRBV18 with TRBJ2-3, with D possibly matching TRBD1 (5 bases). CDR1 KGHSH and CDR2 LQKENI come from the germline V gene. V lost 8 bases and J lost 2, with 20 bases in between. The CDR3 loop spans 16 amino acids. CDR3 bases: TGTGCCAGCCACACAGCCAGCAGGGCTTACACAGATACGCAGTATTTT. It specifies CASHTASRAYTDTQYF.

The V call is TRBV27, the J call TRBJ2-7; a weak D match, TRBD2 (5 bases). The V gene lost 6 bases and the J gene lost 2 bases, with 14 bases spanning the gap. The CDR3 length is 14 residues. In germline, CDR1 is MNHEY, CDR2 SMNVEV (reference sequence). As DNA, the CDR3 is TGTGCCAGCAGAAAAGGAGAGAGGGCCTACGAGCAGTACTTC. It is translated as CASRKGERAYEQYF.

Comment on this clone: The sample carries other DNA sequences with the same CDR3. The chain is built from TRBV7-2 and TRBJ1-4, with 7 nucleotides matching TRBD1. CDR3 length equals 15 residues. Per the germline V gene, CDR1 is SGHTA and CDR2 is FQGNSA. The J segment lost 4 bases and the V segment lost 2 bases, leaving 4 bases of the junction unmatched. The CDR3 bases are TGTGCCAGCAGCTTACGGGGACAGCATAATGAAAAACTGTTTTTT. The encoded protein is CASSLRGQHNEKLFF.

This sequence joins TRBV6-6 and TRBJ1-6; D may be TRBD1 (6 bases). The CDR3 has 16 amino acids. Trimming pared 2 bases from V and 8 bases from J, leaving 16 bases between. Germline CDR1 and CDR2: MNHNY and SVGAGI (reference sequence). The CDR3 reads CASSYPQGPRDSPLHF. The CDR3 coding sequence is TGTGCCAGCAGTTACCCACAGGGACCGAGGGATTCACCCCTCCACTTT.